The 26 T cell receptor beta chains below come from one sample, sequenced in a study of identical twins. TCRdb analysed the 5' RACE reads with MiXCR anew, one entry per CDR3 protein. The data contain fewer than 650,000 distinct CDR3 sequences, around 7.5% of them singletons. A further study also used this sample, focusing on yellow fever vaccine responses in identical twins.

The sequenced sample consisted of PBMCs. Receptors originate from a woman aged 18-29 years in good health.

This clonotype was detected ten times or more. This sequence joins TRBV5-6 and TRBJ2-1; D uncertain. Trimming took 4 bases from V and 7 from J, leaving 9 bases between them. CDR3 length equals 12 residues. The germline CDR1 and CDR2 sequences are SGHDT and YYEEEE. DNA for the CDR3: TGTGCCAGCAGCCTGGGTAGTAATGAGCAGTTCTTC. It is translated as CASSLGSNEQFF.

Turning to this clonotype: A much larger clone sits a single nucleotide away, making a read error possible. The chain is built from TRBV9 and TRBJ2-3; 10 bases align to TRBD2. CDR1 is SGDLS, CDR2 YYNGEE, per germline. CDR3 length: 16 residues. DNA for the CDR3: TGTGCCAGCGGCGTCGGGGCTAGCGGGAGCGGGAATACGCAGTATTTT. The encoded protein is CASGVGASGSGNTQYF.

The genes are TRBV3-1 and TRBJ2-2, with 8 bases that match TRBD2. Germline loops: CDR1 LGHDT, CDR2 YNNKEL (reference sequence). The CDR3 is 15 residues long. V lost 11 bases to trimming and J lost 3 bases; unmatched junction nucleotides: 11. CDR3 nucleotides: TGTGCCTGCAATTCCATAGCGGGATACACCGGGGAGCTGTTTTTT. This translates into CACNSIAGYTGELFF. Combining the CDR3 with reference TRBV3-1 and TRBJ2-2 gives the whole variable domain DTAVSQTPKYLVTQMGNDKSIKCEQNLGHDTMYWYKQDSKKFLKIMFSYNNKELIINETVPNRFSPKSPDKAHLNLHINSLELGDSAVYFCACNSIAGYTGELFFGEGSRLTVL.

This clonotype appeared a few times. The chain joins TRBV5-5 to TRBJ1-1; 11 nucleotides align to TRBD1. J lost 1 base, V lost 4 bases, and 6 bases had no gene match. The CDR3 sequence is 16 residues long. Looked up from germline, CDR1 is SGHKS and CDR2 is YYEKEE (reference sequence). The CDR3 nucleotides are TGTGCCAGCAGCCGGACAGGGGGCGCCGGGAACACTGAAGCTTTCTTT. This codes for CASSRTGGAGNTEAFF.

The sample holds a few counts of this clonotype. This chain connects TRBV20-1 to TRBJ1-1; TRBD1 matches at 7 bases. Looked up from germline, CDR1 is DFQATT and CDR2 is SNEGSKA (reference sequence). V lost 3 bases, J lost 0 bases, and 4 bases stayed unmatched. The CDR3 is 14 amino acids. The CDR3 DNA follows: TGCAGTGCTAGCAAGGGGGCGATGAACACTGAAGCTTTCTTT. This encodes CSASKGAMNTEAFF.

This clonotype was seen more than once but under ten times. This chain joins TRBV7-4 and TRBJ2-7; unclear D gene. Germline assignment: CDR1 SGHVT and CDR2 SQSDAQ. This CDR3 contains 11 residues. The germline V and J ends were trimmed by 1 base and 3 bases, with 1 base remaining between them. CDR3 nucleotide sequence: TGTGCCAGCAGCTTAGTCTACGAGCAGTACGTC. It is translated as CASSLVYEQYV.

This clonotype was found many times. The chain couples TRBV24-1 to TRBJ1-2; D unresolved. There are 14 residues in the CDR3. V lost 0 bases and J lost 3, with 7 bases in between. Germline values: CDR1 KGHDR, CDR2 SFDVKD. DNA of the CDR3: TGTGCCACCAGTGATTTGCGGCTGGACTATGGCTACACCTTC. It specifies CATSDLRLDYGYTF.

This clonotype was counted at least ten times. The chain uses TRBV12-3 or TRBV12-4 and TRBJ2-1; 8 bases agree with TRBD2. CDR3 length: 15 amino acids. V was clipped by 6 bases and J by 4 bases; unmatched bases: 8. CDR3 nucleotides: TGTGCCAGCAGCCCACTAGCGGCCCCTTACAATGAGCAGTTCTTC. This gives the protein CASSPLAAPYNEQFF.

This rearrangement joins TRBV15 to TRBJ2-7, with 8 nucleotides matching TRBD1. The germline V gene encodes CDR1 LNHNV and CDR2 YYDKDF (reference sequence). There are 18 residues in the CDR3. The trim removed 4 bases at V and 0 bases at J, leaving 14 bases unmatched. For the CDR3, the DNA is TGTGCCACCAGCAACCATGGACAGGGCCCAACTAACTCCTACGAGCAGTACTTC. Translation: CATSNHGQGPTNSYEQYF.

The CDR3 reads CATTGGADTEAFF. DNA of the CDR3: TGTGCCACCACAGGGGGCGCGGACACTGAAGCTTTCTTT. This chain links TRBV2 with TRBJ1-1, with 9 bases aligning to TRBD1. Germline-derived CDR1 and CDR2 are SNHLY and FYNNEI. V dropped 10 bases and J dropped 3; count of bases not matched to a gene: 6. This CDR3 spans 13 amino acids.

This sequence joins TRBV15 and TRBJ2-5; D is uncertain. V shed 0 bases and J shed 1 base, with 12 bases lying between them. This CDR3 has 16 amino acids. The germline CDR1 and CDR2 sequences are LNHNV and YYDKDF (reference sequence). This CDR3 reads CATSRDLLRPQETQYF. The CDR3 nucleotides are TGTGCCACCAGCAGAGATCTTTTGCGGCCCCAAGAGACCCAGTACTTC.

This clonotype was seen many times. The chain links TRBV27 to TRBJ1-5; the match to TRBD1 covers 7 bases. CDR1 and CDR2 (germline): MNHEY, SMNVEV (reference sequence). The CDR3 is 14 amino acids. J gave up 7 bases and V 5 bases, and 8 bases lay outside the gene matches. The CDR3 sequence: CASSPSTGNQPQHF. In DNA form, the CDR3 reads TGTGCCAGCAGTCCCTCGACAGGGAACCAGCCCCAGCATTTT.

This clonotype came up a few times. CDR3 DNA: TGTGCCAGTAGTATAGATCCCTCTCACCGGGGAAAAAACATTCAGTACTTC. Amino acid sequence: CASSIDPSHRGKNIQYF. The chain links TRBV19 to TRBJ2-4, with a weak D call TRBD2 (5 bases). The CDR3 runs to 17 residues. Germline-derived CDR1 and CDR2 are LNHDA and SQIVND (reference sequence). V was trimmed by 0 bases and J by 4 bases, leaving 16 bases between them.

This chain uses TRBV18 with TRBJ2-1; 7 bases are a match to TRBD2. CDR1 is KGHSH and CDR2 is LQKENI in the germline V gene. The junction had 8 bases not matched to a gene; V was cut back by 3 bases and J by 0 bases. There are 17 residues in the CDR3. CDR3 nucleotide sequence: TGTGCCAGCTCACCCTCACCGCGGGGGAGCTCCTACAATGAGCAGTTCTTC. It yields the protein CASSPSPRGSSYNEQFF.

This clonotype has only a few counts. The rearrangement uses TRBV3-1 and TRBJ2-7, with 10 bases aligning to TRBD2. The CDR3 runs 16 residues. The V gene end was trimmed by 1 base and the J gene end by 5 bases; junction bases not matched to a gene: 8. Germline assignment: CDR1 LGHDT and CDR2 YNNKEL (reference sequence). CDR3 DNA sequence: TGTGCCAGCAGCCAAGCGGGGGCTAGCGGGAGACACGAGCAGTACTTC. This codes for CASSQAGASGRHEQYF.

The table lists this clonotype with many counts. The V call is TRBV7-9, the J call TRBJ2-7; maybe TRBD1 (5 bases). There are 14 residues in the CDR3. V was shortened by 2 bases and J by 2 bases, with 10 bases between the two germline ends. Per germline, CDR1 SEHNR and CDR2 FQNEAQ (reference sequence). The CDR3 DNA follows: TGTGCCAGCAGCTTAATCAGGGAACCCTACGAGCAGTACGTC. Translation: CASSLIREPYEQYV.

This clonotype came up a few times. The J gene is TRBJ2-7, the V gene TRBV18; 7 bases align to TRBD2. V was clipped by 5 bases and J by 1 base; unmatched bases: 5. The length of the CDR3 is 14 residues. Germline values: CDR1 KGHSH, CDR2 LQKENI. The CDR3 protein is CASSSGVLSYEQYF. As DNA, the CDR3 is TGTGCCAGCTCAAGCGGGGTTCTATCCTACGAGCAGTACTTC.

In this sample, this clonotype turned up many times. For the CDR3, the DNA is TGCGCCAGCAGAGCCGGGACTAGCAATTCACGGGTTTACACCGGGGAGCTGTTTTTT. Encoded protein: CASRAGTSNSRVYTGELFF. The gene calls are TRBV5-1 and TRBJ2-2; the match to TRBD2 covers 9 bases. V was pared by 5 bases and J by 3 bases, with 17 bases of the junction left unmatched. The CDR3 runs to 19 residues. Germline V CDR1 and CDR2: SGHRS, YFSETQ.

The table lists this clonotype with many counts. The rearrangement uses TRBV7-6 and TRBJ2-1; 7 bases map to TRBD1. CDR1 is SGHVS, CDR2 FNYEAQ, per germline. J gave up 2 bases and V 4 bases, and 5 bases lay outside the gene matches. The CDR3 is 15 amino acids. CDR3 sequence reads: CASSSPDRAYNEQFF. The CDR3 DNA is TGTGCCAGCAGCTCACCTGACAGGGCCTACAATGAGCAGTTCTTC.

This clonotype was found many times. The chain uses TRBV5-1 and TRBJ1-2; TRBD1 is a possible D gene (5 bases). The CDR3 length is 15 residues. Trimming pared 7 bases from V and 0 bases from J, leaving 16 bases between. Germline V gene sequence: CDR1 SGHRS, CDR2 YFSETQ. CDR3 nucleotides: TGCGCCAGCCGAGGGGACGGAATGACTAACTATGGCTACACCTTC. Its protein is CASRGDGMTNYGYTF. Full variable domain (outside the CDR3, taken from reference TRBV5-1 and TRBJ1-2): KAGVTQTPRYLIKTRGQQVTLSCSPISGHRSVSWYQQTPGQGLQFLFEYFSETQRNKGNFPGRFSGRQFSNSRSEMNVSTLELGDSALYLCASRGDGMTNYGYTFGSGTRLTVV.

There are a few counts of this clonotype. The genes are TRBV20-1 and TRBJ2-1; 10 bases agree with TRBD2. This CDR3 comprises 17 residues. Germline V gene sequence: CDR1 DFQATT, CDR2 SNEGSKA (reference sequence). V shed 4 bases, J shed 4 bases, and the junction held 13 bases outside the gene matches. In DNA form, the CDR3 reads TGCAGTGCTAATCCTAATAGACTAGCGGGCCAATACAATGAGCAGTTCTTC. Its protein is CSANPNRLAGQYNEQFF.

The V and J genes are TRBV10-3 and TRBJ2-1, with TRBD1 identical over 8 bases. CDR1 and CDR2 from the germline V gene are ENHRY and SYGVKD. Trimming cost V 6 bases and J 7 bases; bases outside gene matches: 8. This CDR3 is built from 14 residues. In DNA form, the CDR3 reads TGTGCCATCAGCCCCGCGACAGGGGTGAATGAGCAGTTCTTC. Its translation is CAISPATGVNEQFF.

This clonotype was observed at least ten times. This rearrangement joins TRBV7-9 to TRBJ2-7; D remains ambiguous. Deletions cut 6 bases from V and 2 bases from J, with 14 bases between. Germline V CDR1 and CDR2: SEHNR, FQNEAQ (reference sequence). The CDR3 spans 14 residues. CDR3 protein: CASSPSGSPYEQYF. In DNA, the CDR3 is TGTGCCAGCAGTCCATCGGGCAGTCCCTACGAGCAGTACTTC.

This clonotype was detected many times. V and J are TRBV20-1 and TRBJ2-3; 7 bases line up with TRBD2. The V gene end was trimmed by 6 bases and the J gene end by 1 base; junction bases not matched to a gene: 4. This CDR3 region has 13 residues. Germline loops: CDR1 DFQATT, CDR2 SNEGSKA (reference sequence). The CDR3 nucleotides read TGCAGTGCCTCGCTAGCGGGCACAGATACGCAGTATTTT. Its protein product is CSASLAGTDTQYF.

The V gene is TRBV10-3, the J gene TRBJ2-3; D is perhaps TRBD2 (5 bases). CDR3 length equals 14 residues. The V gene's germline CDR1 is ENHRY and CDR2 SYGVKD. CDR3 region: CADPGFSGTDTQYF. CDR3 in DNA: TGTGCGGACCCGGGATTCTCTGGCACAGATACGCAGTATTTT.

This clonotype was recorded at least ten times. The chain employs TRBV28 and TRBJ2-1; TRBD2 might be the D (5 bases). Germline V gene lookup returns CDR1 MDHEN and CDR2 SYDVKM. Trimming shortened V by 5 bases and J by 4 bases, and 18 bases separated the two germline ends. The CDR3 is made up of 16 amino acids. CDR3 sequence (DNA): TGTGCCAGCAGTCCTTTGATAAGCGGTATTTACAATGAGCAGTTCTTC. As protein: CASSPLISGIYNEQFF. Together with reference TRBV28 and TRBJ2-1, the CDR3 gives the full variable domain: DVKVTQSSRYLVKRTGEKVFLECVQDMDHENMFWYRQDPGLGLRLIYFSYDVKMKEKGDIPEGYSVSREKKERFSLILESASTNQTSMYLCASSPLISGIYNEQFFGPGTRLTVL.